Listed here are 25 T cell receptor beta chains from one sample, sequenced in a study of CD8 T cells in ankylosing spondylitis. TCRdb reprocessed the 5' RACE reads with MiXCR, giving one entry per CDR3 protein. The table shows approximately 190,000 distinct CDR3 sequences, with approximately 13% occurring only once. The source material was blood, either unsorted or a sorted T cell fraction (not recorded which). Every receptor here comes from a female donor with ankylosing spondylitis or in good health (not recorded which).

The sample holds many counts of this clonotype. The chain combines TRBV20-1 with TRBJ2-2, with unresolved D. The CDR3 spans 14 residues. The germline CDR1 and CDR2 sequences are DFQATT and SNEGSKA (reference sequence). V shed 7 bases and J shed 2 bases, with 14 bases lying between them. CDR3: CSVPETGNTGELFF. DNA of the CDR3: TGCAGTGTCCCGGAGACCGGAAACACCGGGGAGCTGTTTTTT.

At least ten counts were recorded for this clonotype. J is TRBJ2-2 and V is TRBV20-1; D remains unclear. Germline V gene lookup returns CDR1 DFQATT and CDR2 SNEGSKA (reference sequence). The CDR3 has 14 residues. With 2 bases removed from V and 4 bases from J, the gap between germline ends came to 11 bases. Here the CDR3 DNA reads TGCAGTGCTAGAAACAGTGGGTCCACCGGGGAGCTGTTTTTT. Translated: CSARNSGSTGELFF.

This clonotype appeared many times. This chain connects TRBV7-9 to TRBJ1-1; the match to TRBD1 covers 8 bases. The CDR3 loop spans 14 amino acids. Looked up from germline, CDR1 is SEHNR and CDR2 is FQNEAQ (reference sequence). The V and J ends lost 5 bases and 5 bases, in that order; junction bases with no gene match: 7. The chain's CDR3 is CASSLQGVETEAFF. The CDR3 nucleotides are TGTGCCAGCAGCCTACAGGGGGTGGAAACTGAAGCTTTCTTT.

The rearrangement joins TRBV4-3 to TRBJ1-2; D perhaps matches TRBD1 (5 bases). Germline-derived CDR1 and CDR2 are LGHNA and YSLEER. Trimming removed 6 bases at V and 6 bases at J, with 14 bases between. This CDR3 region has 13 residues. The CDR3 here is CASSLQGANGYTF. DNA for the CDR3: TGCGCCAGCAGTCTTCAGGGTGCAAATGGCTACACCTTC.

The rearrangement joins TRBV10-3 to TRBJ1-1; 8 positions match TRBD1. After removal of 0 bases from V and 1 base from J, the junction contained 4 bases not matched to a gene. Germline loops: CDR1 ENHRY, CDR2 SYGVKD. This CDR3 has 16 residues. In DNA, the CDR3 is TGTGCCATCAGTGAGTCGAAAGGACAGGGGAACACTGAAGCTTTCTTT. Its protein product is CAISESKGQGNTEAFF.

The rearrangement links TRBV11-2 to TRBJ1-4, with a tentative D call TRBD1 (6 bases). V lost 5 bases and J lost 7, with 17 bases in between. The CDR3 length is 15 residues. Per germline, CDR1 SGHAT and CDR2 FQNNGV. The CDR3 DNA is TGTGCCAGCAGCGACGCCAGGGGCCCGGGTGAAAAACTGTTTTTT. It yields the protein CASSDARGPGEKLFF.

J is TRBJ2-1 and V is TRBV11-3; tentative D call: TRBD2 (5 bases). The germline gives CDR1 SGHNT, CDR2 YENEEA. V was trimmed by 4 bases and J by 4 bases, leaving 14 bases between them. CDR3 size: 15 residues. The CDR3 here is CASSSERSSYNEQFF. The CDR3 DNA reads TGTGCCAGCAGCTCTGAGCGGAGCTCGTACAATGAGCAGTTCTTC.

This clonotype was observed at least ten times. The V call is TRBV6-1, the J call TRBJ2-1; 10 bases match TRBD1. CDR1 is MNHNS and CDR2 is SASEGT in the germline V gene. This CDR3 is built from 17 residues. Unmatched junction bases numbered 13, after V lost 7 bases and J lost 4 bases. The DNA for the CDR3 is TGTGCCAGCAAAGTAATCACCGGGACAGGGGCTTACAATGAGCAGTTCTTC. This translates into CASKVITGTGAYNEQFF.

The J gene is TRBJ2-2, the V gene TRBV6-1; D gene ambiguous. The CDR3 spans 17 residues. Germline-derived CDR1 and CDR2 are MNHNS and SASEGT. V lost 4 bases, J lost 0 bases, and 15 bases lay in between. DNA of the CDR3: TGTGCCAGCAGTGCCTTGACCGGGCAGGCGAACACCGGGGAGCTGTTTTTT. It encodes CASSALTGQANTGELFF.

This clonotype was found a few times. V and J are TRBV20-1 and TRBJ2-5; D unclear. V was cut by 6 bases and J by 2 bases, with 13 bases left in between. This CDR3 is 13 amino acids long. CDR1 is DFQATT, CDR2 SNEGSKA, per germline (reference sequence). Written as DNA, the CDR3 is TGCAGTGCGGCGAATCAGGCTCAAGAGACCCAGTACTTC. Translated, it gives CSAANQAQETQYF.

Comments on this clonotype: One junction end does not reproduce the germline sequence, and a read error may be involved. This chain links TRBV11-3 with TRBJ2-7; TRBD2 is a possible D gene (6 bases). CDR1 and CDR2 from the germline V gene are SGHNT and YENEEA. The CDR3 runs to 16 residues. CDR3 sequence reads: CASSLERSGGTYEQSF. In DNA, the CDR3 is TGTGCCAGCAGCTTAGAACGTAGCGGAGGGACCTACGAGCAGTCCTTC.

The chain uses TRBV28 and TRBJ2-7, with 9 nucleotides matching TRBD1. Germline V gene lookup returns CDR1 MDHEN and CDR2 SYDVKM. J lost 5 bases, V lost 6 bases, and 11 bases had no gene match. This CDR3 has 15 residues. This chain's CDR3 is CASSRPGTGNDEQYF. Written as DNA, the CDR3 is TGTGCCAGCAGCCGTCCCGGGACAGGGAACGACGAGCAGTACTTC.

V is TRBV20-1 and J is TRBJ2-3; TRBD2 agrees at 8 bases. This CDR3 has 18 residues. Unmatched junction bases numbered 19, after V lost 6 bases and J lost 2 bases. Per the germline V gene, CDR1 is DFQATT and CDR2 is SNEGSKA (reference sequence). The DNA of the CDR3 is TGCAGTGCGCCCACGGGAGCTAGCGGGTCCCTTTTCACAGATACGCAGTATTTT. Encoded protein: CSAPTGASGSLFTDTQYF.

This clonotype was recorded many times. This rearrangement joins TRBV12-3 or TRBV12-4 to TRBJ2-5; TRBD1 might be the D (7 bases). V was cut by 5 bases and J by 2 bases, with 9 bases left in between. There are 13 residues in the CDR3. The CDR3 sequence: CASSPGGQETQYF. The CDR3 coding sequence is TGTGCCAGCAGTCCAGGGGGGCAAGAGACCCAGTACTTC.

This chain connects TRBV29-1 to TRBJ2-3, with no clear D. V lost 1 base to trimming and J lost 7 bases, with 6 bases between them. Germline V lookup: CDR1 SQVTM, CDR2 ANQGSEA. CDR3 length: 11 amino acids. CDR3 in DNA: TGCAGCGTTGAAGGGCTGAATACGCAGTATTTT. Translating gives CSVEGLNTQYF.

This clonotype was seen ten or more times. This CDR3 is CASSYGTANTEAFF. For the CDR3, the DNA is TGTGCCAGCAGTTATGGGACCGCCAACACTGAAGCTTTCTTT. V gene TRBV12-3 or TRBV12-4 combines with J gene TRBJ1-1; D is perhaps TRBD1 (5 bases). There are 14 residues in the CDR3. V was clipped by 4 bases and J by 2 bases, with 11 bases between them.

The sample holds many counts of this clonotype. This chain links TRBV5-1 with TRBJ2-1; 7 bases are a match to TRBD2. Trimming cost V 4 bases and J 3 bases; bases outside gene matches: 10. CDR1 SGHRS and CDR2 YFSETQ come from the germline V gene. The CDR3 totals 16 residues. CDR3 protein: CASSPTLAEVYNEQFF. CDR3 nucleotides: TGCGCCAGCAGCCCAACGCTAGCGGAGGTCTACAATGAGCAGTTCTTC.

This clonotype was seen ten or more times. In DNA, the CDR3 is TGCAGTGCGCAACAGGGGGCGCGGTACGAGCAGTACTTC. This codes for CSAQQGARYEQYF. The chain joins TRBV20-1 to TRBJ2-7; 9 bases map to TRBD1. This CDR3 has 13 amino acids. CDR1 is DFQATT and CDR2 is SNEGSKA in the germline V gene (reference sequence). The trim removed 6 bases at V and 4 bases at J, leaving 7 bases unmatched.

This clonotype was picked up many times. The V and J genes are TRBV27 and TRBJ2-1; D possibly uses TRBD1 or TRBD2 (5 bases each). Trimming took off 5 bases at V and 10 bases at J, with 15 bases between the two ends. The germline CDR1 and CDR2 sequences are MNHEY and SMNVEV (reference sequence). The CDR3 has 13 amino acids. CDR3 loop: CASSLTRGWEQFF. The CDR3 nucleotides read TGTGCCAGCAGTCTAACTAGGGGCTGGGAGCAGTTCTTC.

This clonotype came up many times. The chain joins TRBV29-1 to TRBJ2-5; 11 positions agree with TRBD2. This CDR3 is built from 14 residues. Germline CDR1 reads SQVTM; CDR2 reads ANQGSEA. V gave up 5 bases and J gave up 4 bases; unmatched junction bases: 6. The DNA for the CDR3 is TGCAGCGTTACTAGCGGGAGTTGGGGAGAGACCCAGTACTTC. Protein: CSVTSGSWGETQYF. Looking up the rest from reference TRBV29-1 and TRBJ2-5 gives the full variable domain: SAVISQKPSRDICQRGTSLTIQCQVDSQVTMMFWYRQQPGQSLTLIATANQGSEATYESGFVIDKFPISRPNLTFSTLTVSNMSPEDSSIYLCSVTSGSWGETQYFGPGTRLLVL.

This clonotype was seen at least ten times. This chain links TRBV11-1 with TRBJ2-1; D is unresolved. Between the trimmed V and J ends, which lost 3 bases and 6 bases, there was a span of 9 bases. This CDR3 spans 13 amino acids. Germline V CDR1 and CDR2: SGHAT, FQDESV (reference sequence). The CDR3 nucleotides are TGTGCCAGCAGCTTCTTTGTGGGCAATGAGCAGTTCTTC. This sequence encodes CASSFFVGNEQFF.

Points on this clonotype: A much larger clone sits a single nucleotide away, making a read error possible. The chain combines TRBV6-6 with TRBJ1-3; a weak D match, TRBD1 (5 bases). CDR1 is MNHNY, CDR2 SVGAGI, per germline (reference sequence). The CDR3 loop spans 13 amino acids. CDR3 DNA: TGTGCCAGCAGTGAGGACACTGGAAACACCTTATATTTT. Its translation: CASSEDTGNTLYF.

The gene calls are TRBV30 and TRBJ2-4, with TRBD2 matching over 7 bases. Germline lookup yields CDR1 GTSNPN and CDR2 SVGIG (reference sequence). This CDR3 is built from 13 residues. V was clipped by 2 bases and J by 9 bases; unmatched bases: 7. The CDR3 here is CAWSPASGSIQYF. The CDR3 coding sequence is TGTGCCTGGAGTCCGGCTAGCGGTAGCATTCAGTACTTC.

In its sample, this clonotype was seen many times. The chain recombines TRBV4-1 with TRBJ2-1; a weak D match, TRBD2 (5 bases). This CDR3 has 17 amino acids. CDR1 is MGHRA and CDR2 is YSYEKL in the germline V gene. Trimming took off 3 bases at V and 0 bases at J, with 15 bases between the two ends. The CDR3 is CASSQHRTLSSYNEQFF. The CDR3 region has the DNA TGCGCCAGCAGCCAGCATAGGACTCTGAGCTCCTACAATGAGCAGTTCTTC.

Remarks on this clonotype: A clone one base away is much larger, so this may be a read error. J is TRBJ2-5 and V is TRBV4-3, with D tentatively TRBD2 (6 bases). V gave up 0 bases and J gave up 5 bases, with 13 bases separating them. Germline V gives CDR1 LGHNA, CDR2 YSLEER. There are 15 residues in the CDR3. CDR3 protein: CASSQDYGSNETQYF. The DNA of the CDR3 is TGCGCCAGCAGCCAAGACTACGGGAGTAACGAGACCCAGTACTTC.